This passage covers 32 T cell receptor beta chains from one sample sequenced in a study of T cell responses to AZD1222 COVID-19 vaccine. The data were produced by immunoSEQ multiplex PCR, yet TCRdb's version contains in-frame clones alone and is incomplete. This table holds just under 90,000 clones, about 91% found once. Sequencing used peripheral blood, obtained on day 0 of MenACWY control vaccination. These receptors were taken from an adult in good health.

This chain links TRBV5-8 with TRBJ1-5; D possibly corresponds to TRBD1 (6 bases). The ends were cut back, 4 bases at V and 4 bases at J, with 21 bases in the middle. There are 17 residues in the CDR3. Germline CDR1 reads SGHTS; CDR2 reads YDEGEE. This chain's CDR3 is CASSPRGSRDKNQPQHF. The DNA of the CDR3 is TGTGCCAGCAGCCCGAGGGGGTCCCGGGACAAAAATCAGCCCCAGCATTTT. The full variable domain, rest sourced from reference TRBV5-8 and TRBJ1-5, is EAGVTQSPTHLIKTRGQQATLRCSPISGHTSVYWYQQALGLGLQFLLWYDEGEERNRGNFPPRFSGRQFPNYSSELNVNALELEDSALYLCASSPRGSRDKNQPQHFGDGTRLSIL.

The chain has TRBV14 and TRBJ2-3; D ambiguous. The ends were cut back, 1 base at V and 3 bases at J, with 5 bases in the middle. Germline-derived CDR1 and CDR2 are SGHDN and FVKESK. There are 13 residues in the CDR3. In nucleotides, the CDR3 is TGTGCCAGCAGCCAAGTGGTTACAGATACGCAGTATTTT. Protein: CASSQVVTDTQYF.

This chain connects TRBV9 to TRBJ1-2; 8 positions match TRBD1. The germline V gene encodes CDR1 SGDLS and CDR2 YYNGEE. This CDR3 region has 15 residues. Trimming removed 0 bases from V and 5 bases from J; junction bases left unmatched: 6. CDR3 protein: CASSVDAQGGYGYTF. Here the CDR3 DNA reads TGTGCCAGCAGCGTAGACGCACAGGGGGGATATGGCTACACCTTC.

The chain combines TRBV2 with TRBJ1-5, with D perhaps TRBD1 (5 bases). CDR1 and CDR2 (germline): SNHLY, FYNNEI. The CDR3 loop spans 15 amino acids. V lost 3 bases, J lost 4 bases, and 13 bases lay in between. CDR3 amino acids: CASSDLGGGNQPQHF. The CDR3 DNA reads TGTGCCAGCAGTGACCTGGGTGGGGGTAATCAGCCCCAGCATTTT.

Here the CDR3 DNA reads TGTGCCAGCAGCCAAGTTGGGGGACTATCGGAAAAACTGTTTTTT. Amino acids: CASSQVGGLSEKLFF. The chain links TRBV14 to TRBJ1-4; TRBD1 is a possible D gene (5 bases). This CDR3 is 15 amino acids long. The V and J ends lost 1 base and 8 bases respectively, with 14 bases between them. In germline, CDR1 is SGHDN, CDR2 FVKESK.

The rearrangement links TRBV5-1 to TRBJ2-2, with 8 bases matching TRBD2. The J segment lost 4 bases and the V segment lost 3 bases, leaving 11 bases of the junction unmatched. The CDR3 sequence is 17 residues long. Germline V lookup: CDR1 SGHRS, CDR2 YFSETQ. CDR3 DNA sequence: TGCGCCAGCAGCTCTTACCAAGCGGGGGCCAGCACCGGGGAGCTGTTTTTT. This codes for CASSSYQAGASTGELFF.

The chain links TRBV5-1 to TRBJ2-1, with a tentative D call TRBD1 (5 bases). V was cut by 5 bases and J by 5 bases, with 14 bases left in between. The CDR3 spans 14 residues. Germline CDR1 and CDR2: SGHRS and YFSETQ. For the CDR3, the DNA is TGCGCCAGCAGGCACCCAGACAGCAACAATGAGCAGTTCTTC. It translates to CASRHPDSNNEQFF. The full variable domain, with the rest looked up from reference TRBV5-1 and TRBJ2-1, is KAGVTQTPRYLIKTRGQQVTLSCSPISGHRSVSWYQQTPGQGLQFLFEYFSETQRNKGNFPGRFSGRQFSNSRSEMNVSTLELGDSALYLCASRHPDSNNEQFFGPGTRLTVL.

The gene calls are TRBV9 and TRBJ2-2; TRBD1 agrees at 7 bases. Per the germline V gene, CDR1 is SGDLS and CDR2 is YYNGEE. The length of the CDR3 is 19 residues. The V and J ends lost 0 bases and 1 base, in that order; junction bases with no gene match: 12. CDR3 DNA: TGTGCCAGCAGCGTAGAAGGGCCGACGACAGGGTGGAACACCGGGGAGCTGTTTTTT. Amino acid sequence: CASSVEGPTTGWNTGELFF.

This clone was detected once. The rearrangement uses TRBV2 and TRBJ1-2; TRBD1 aligns across 9 bases. Per the germline V gene, CDR1 is SNHLY and CDR2 is FYNNEI. There are 14 residues in the CDR3. Germline trimming cut 4 bases from V and 2 bases from J; bases unmatched to any gene: 2. CDR3 sequence (DNA): TGTGCCAGCAGTGCAGACAGGGGGAACTATGGCTACACCTTC. Encoded protein: CASSADRGNYGYTF.

The chain recombines TRBV13 with TRBJ1-1, with 9 nucleotides matching TRBD1. Germline-derived CDR1 and CDR2 are PRHDT and FYEKMQ (reference sequence). This CDR3 contains 16 residues. J was trimmed by 5 bases and V by 5 bases; bases with no gene match: 12. The CDR3 sequence is CASSADWTGVGTEAFF. CDR3 nucleotide sequence: TGTGCCAGCAGCGCAGACTGGACAGGGGTTGGGACTGAAGCTTTCTTT.

Notes on this clone: Other DNA sequences in the sample encode the same CDR3. J is TRBJ1-3 and V is TRBV5-1; 7 bases align to TRBD1. With V trimmed by 0 bases and J by 4 bases, 4 bases remained unmatched. This CDR3 has 15 residues. The V gene's germline CDR1 is SGHRS and CDR2 YFSETQ. The CDR3 nucleotides are TGCGCCAGCAGCTTGGAGACAGGGTCCGGAAACACCATATATTTT. It codes for CASSLETGSGNTIYF.

The chain uses TRBV21-1 and TRBJ1-6; TRBD1 is taken as the D call from the table, unchecked against the DNA. TRBV21-1 is a documented pseudogene. This CDR3 is 18 amino acids long. CDR3 sequence (DNA): TGTGCCAGCAGCAAAGGTGGCTGTAGGACAGGGGGACGTTCACCCCTCCACTTT. Amino acids: CASSKGGCRTGGRSPLHF.

This chain connects TRBV7-8 to TRBJ1-4; perhaps TRBD1 as D (5 bases). This CDR3 spans 12 amino acids. Per germline, CDR1 SGHVS and CDR2 FQNEAQ. The V and J ends lost 5 bases and 7 bases respectively, with 8 bases between them. The CDR3 bases are TGTGCCAGCAGCCGACAGCTTGAAAAACTGTTTTTT. It is translated as CASSRQLEKLFF. Looking up the rest from reference TRBV7-8 and TRBJ1-4 gives the full variable domain: GAGVSQSPRYKVAKRGQDVALRCDPISGHVSLFWYQQALGQGPEFLTYFQNEAQLDKSGLPSDRFFAERPEGSVSTLKIQRTQQEDSAVYLCASSRQLEKLFFGSGTQLSVL.

The chain carries TRBV5-1 and TRBJ2-2; D gene ambiguous. Germline CDR1 is SGHRS and CDR2 is YFSETQ. V was clipped by 0 bases and J by 0 bases, with 9 bases between them. The CDR3 spans 16 residues. The CDR3, as DNA: TGCGCCAGCAGCTTGGCGGCAGTTCCGAACACCGGGGAGCTGTTTTTT. Translation: CASSLAAVPNTGELFF.

V gene TRBV7-2 combines with J gene TRBJ2-5, with a possible D match to TRBD1 (5 bases). There are 12 residues in the CDR3. Germline CDR1 is SGHTA and CDR2 is FQGNSA. Between the trimmed V and J ends, which lost 6 bases and 7 bases, there was a span of 12 bases. CDR3 region: CASRLGEGTQYF. Written as DNA, the CDR3 is TGTGCCAGCAGGCTAGGGGAAGGGACCCAGTACTTC.

The rearrangement uses TRBV4-2 and TRBJ1-2; D remains unclear. Germline V CDR1 and CDR2: LGHNA, YNFKEQ. The V end lost 0 bases, the J end lost 8 bases, and 13 bases lay between the germline ends. CDR3 length: 14 residues. The CDR3 DNA sequence: TGTGCCAGCAGCCAAGATCTGGGGAGTCGAGGCTACACCTTC. Its protein product is CASSQDLGSRGYTF.

This chain uses TRBV19 with TRBJ1-2, with 12 nucleotides matching TRBD1. CDR1 is LNHDA, CDR2 SQIVND, per germline (reference sequence). This CDR3 has 12 residues. Trimming took 3 bases from V and 13 from J; bases not matched to a gene: 3. The CDR3 here is CASSMGQGAFTF. Here the CDR3 DNA reads TGTGCCAGTAGTATGGGACAGGGGGCCTTCACCTTC.

The chain uses TRBV9 and TRBJ2-5, with 10 bases lining up with TRBD1. V shed 4 bases and J 4 bases; nucleotides not matched to a gene: 4. Looked up from germline, CDR1 is SGDLS and CDR2 is YYNGEE. The CDR3 contains 14 residues. The CDR3 DNA is TGTGCCAGCAGCCGGGACAGGGGTGGAGAGACCCAGTACTTC. It codes for CASSRDRGGETQYF. Full variable domain (outside the CDR3, taken from reference TRBV9 and TRBJ2-5): DSGVTQTPKHLITATGQRVTLRCSPRSGDLSVYWYQQSLDQGLQFLIQYYNGEERAKGNILERFSAQQFPDLHSELNLSSLELGDSALYFCASSRDRGGETQYFGPGTRLLVL.

The chain has TRBV7-2 and TRBJ1-5; D not resolved. Germline V lookup: CDR1 SGHTA, CDR2 FQGNSA. The CDR3 covers 15 residues. V lost 0 bases and J 0 bases, leaving 6 bases between the germline ends. CDR3 coding DNA: TGTGCCAGCAGCTTAGCCAGGCATAGCAATCAGCCCCAGCATTTT. It specifies CASSLARHSNQPQHF.

The J gene is TRBJ1-3, the V gene TRBV7-8, with D perhaps TRBD1 (5 bases). The CDR3 loop spans 17 amino acids. The germline V gene encodes CDR1 SGHVS and CDR2 FQNEAQ. Deletions cut 4 bases from V and 0 bases from J, with 16 bases between. The CDR3 sequence is CASSWGLSPFSGNTIYF. The CDR3 DNA sequence: TGTGCCAGCAGCTGGGGCCTATCTCCCTTCTCTGGAAACACCATATATTTT.

The V and J genes are TRBV2 and TRBJ1-2; D might be TRBD1 (6 bases). Germline V gene data show CDR1 as SNHLY and CDR2 as FYNNEI. V lost 3 bases, J lost 8 bases, and 19 bases lay in between. The CDR3 contains 15 residues. The CDR3 DNA sequence: TGTGCCAGCAGTGATGGAAGAGGACAGAGGTCCGGCTACACCTTC. It is translated as CASSDGRGQRSGYTF.

This clone was detected ten times or more. J is TRBJ2-3 and V is TRBV24-1; TRBD1 matches at 9 bases. CDR1 is KGHDR and CDR2 is SFDVKD in the germline V gene. CDR3 length equals 17 residues. The ends lost 4 bases at V and 3 bases at J; junction bases unmatched: 10. Here the CDR3 reads CATSELQGAGSTDTQYF. CDR3 DNA: TGTGCCACCAGTGAATTACAGGGGGCGGGGAGTACAGATACGCAGTATTTT.

V gene TRBV7-8 combines with J gene TRBJ2-2, with a weak D call TRBD2 (7 bases). The V and J ends lost 4 bases and 5 bases respectively, with 14 bases between them. Germline V gives CDR1 SGHVS, CDR2 FQNEAQ. The CDR3 totals 15 residues. The CDR3: CASSWQGRGTGELFF. Written as DNA, the CDR3 is TGTGCCAGCAGCTGGCAGGGGCGGGGGACCGGGGAGCTGTTTTTT.

This clone was recorded only once. This rearrangement joins TRBV19 to TRBJ1-2, with no clear D. Per the germline V gene, CDR1 is LNHDA and CDR2 is SQIVND (reference sequence). Trimming shortened V by 7 bases and J by 0 bases, and 15 bases separated the two germline ends. This CDR3 region has 15 residues. The CDR3 bases are TGTGCCAGTACCCCAGACTTATGGGCTAACTATGGCTACACCTTC. This sequence encodes CASTPDLWANYGYTF.

This chain joins TRBV7-2 and TRBJ1-5; D may be TRBD1 (6 bases). V lost 2 bases to trimming and J lost 7 bases, with 15 bases between them. This CDR3 has 15 amino acids. Looked up from germline, CDR1 is SGHTA and CDR2 is FQGNSA. DNA of the CDR3: TGTGCCAGCAGCTTAAGTGGGGGGGCGCGGCAGCCCCAGCATTTT. Translated, it gives CASSLSGGARQPQHF.

This clone was detected only a few times. The chain employs TRBV28 and TRBJ1-1, with D possibly TRBD1 on 6 matching bases. Trimming pared 3 bases from V and 1 base from J, leaving 12 bases between. This CDR3 is built from 15 residues. Germline V gene lookup returns CDR1 MDHEN and CDR2 SYDVKM. The CDR3 DNA reads as TGTGCCAGCAGTTTCCAGGGGCTAGCGAACACTGAAGCTTTCTTT. Its translation: CASSFQGLANTEAFF.

This clone was detected only a few times. This sequence joins TRBV4-1 and TRBJ1-4; 7 bases match TRBD1. The germline gives CDR1 MGHRA, CDR2 YSYEKL. The length of the CDR3 is 16 residues. The J segment lost 4 bases and the V segment lost 5 bases, leaving 10 bases of the junction unmatched. This CDR3 is CASSIRGAGGNEKLFF. The CDR3 nucleotides are TGCGCCAGCAGCATCCGGGGGGCAGGGGGTAATGAAAAACTGTTTTTT.

The chain employs TRBV18 and TRBJ1-3, with TRBD1 as a possible D gene (5 bases). Trimming left V 6 bases short and J 1 base short, with 7 bases between. Germline CDR1 and CDR2: KGHSH and LQKENI. This CDR3 has 13 amino acids. The CDR3 reads CASSQGSGNTIYF. Written as DNA, the CDR3 is TGTGCCAGCTCTCAGGGATCTGGAAACACCATATATTTT.

The chain is built from TRBV6-5 and TRBJ2-5, with D possibly being TRBD1 (6 bases). Germline CDR1 reads MNHEY; CDR2 reads SVGAGI. The V gene lost 9 bases and the J gene lost 1 base, with 9 bases spanning the gap. This CDR3 has 12 amino acids. The CDR3 spells CASSTGQETQYF. CDR3 in DNA: TGTGCCAGTTCGACAGGCCAAGAGACCCAGTACTTC.

The chain uses TRBV29-1 and TRBJ1-6; D is unclear. The CDR3 length is 13 residues. Trimming pared 5 bases from V and 6 bases from J, leaving 11 bases between. CDR1 is SQVTM, CDR2 ANQGSEA, per germline. The CDR3 sequence is CSVKYQLNSPLHF. DNA of the CDR3: TGCAGCGTTAAGTACCAGCTTAATTCACCCCTCCACTTT.

The chain has TRBV18 and TRBJ1-4; 7 bases are shared with TRBD1. After removal of 1 base from V and 8 bases from J, the junction contained 4 bases not matched to a gene. This CDR3 comprises 14 residues. The germline V gene encodes CDR1 KGHSH and CDR2 LQKENI. This CDR3 is CASSPRQGSEKLFF. In DNA form, the CDR3 reads TGTGCCAGCTCACCACGACAGGGTAGCGAAAAACTGTTTTTT.

This clone was seen a single time. The J gene is TRBJ2-7, the V gene TRBV11-1; TRBD2 might be the D (5 bases). Trimming pared 5 bases from V and 0 bases from J, leaving 14 bases between. The germline CDR1 and CDR2 sequences are SGHAT and FQDESV (reference sequence). The CDR3 has 15 amino acids. CDR3 bases: TGTGCCAGCAGCCCACTAGACCCGAGCTCCTACGAGCAGTACTTC. Its protein product is CASSPLDPSSYEQYF.